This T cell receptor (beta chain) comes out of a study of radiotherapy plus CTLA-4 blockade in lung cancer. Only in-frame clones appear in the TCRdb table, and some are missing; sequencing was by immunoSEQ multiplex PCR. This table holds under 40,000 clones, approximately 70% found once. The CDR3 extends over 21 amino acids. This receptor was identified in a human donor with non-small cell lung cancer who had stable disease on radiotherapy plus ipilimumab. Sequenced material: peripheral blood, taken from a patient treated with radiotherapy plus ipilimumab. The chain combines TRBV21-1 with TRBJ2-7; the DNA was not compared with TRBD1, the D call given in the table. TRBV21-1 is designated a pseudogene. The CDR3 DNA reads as TGTGCCAGCAGCAAAATTGAAGTTACAGGGTACGATCGTAGCGAGGGGGCCGAGCAGTACTTC. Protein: CASSKIEVTGYDRSEGAEQYF.